Below are 3 T cell receptor beta chains sequenced from a single sample in a study of blood T cell repertoires in COVID-19. Using immunoSEQ multiplex PCR, the repertoire was profiled, and TCRdb retains in-frame clones only, with some absent. The data contain hundreds of thousands of clones, around 89% of them seen just once; the ten biggest clones take up roughly an eighth. The sequenced sample was peripheral blood. The receptors were sampled from a woman aged 55 to 70 with acute or convalescent COVID-19.

This sequence joins TRBV7-2 and TRBJ2-2; D perhaps matches TRBD1 (6 bases). CDR1 and CDR2 from the germline V gene are SGHTA and FQGNSA. Trimming shortened V by 5 bases and J by 4 bases, and 17 bases separated the two germline ends. CDR3 length: 16 amino acids. The DNA for the CDR3 is TGTGCCAGCAGCCCAAACGGCAGGGGTACCACCGGGGAGCTGTTTTTT. It encodes CASSPNGRGTTGELFF.

This clone is a singleton in its sample. The V gene is TRBV7-3, the J gene TRBJ2-5, with unresolved D. V was trimmed by 4 bases and J by 4 bases, leaving 16 bases between them. The CDR3 sequence is 15 residues long. Per germline, CDR1 SGHTA and CDR2 FQGTGA. CDR3 DNA sequence: TGTGCCAGCAGCTCGAACGGAGCCTTGGGAGAGACCCAGTACTTC. Protein: CASSSNGALGETQYF.

This clone was detected only a few times. The chain carries TRBV5-5 and TRBJ1-2; D is perhaps TRBD1 (6 bases). This CDR3 has 12 amino acids. The ends were cut back, 5 bases at V and 4 bases at J, with 9 bases in the middle. Germline lookup yields CDR1 SGHKS and CDR2 YYEKEE (reference sequence). CDR3 DNA: TGTGCCAGCAGGTCGGACAGCTATGGCTACACCTTC. It is translated as CASRSDSYGYTF. Supplemented by reference TRBV5-5 and TRBJ1-2, the full variable domain reads DAGVTQSPTHLIKTRGQQVTLRCSPISGHKSVSWYQQVLGQGPQFIFQYYEKEERGRGNFPDRFSARQFPNYSSELNVNALLLGDSALYLCASRSDSYGYTFGSGTRLTVV.